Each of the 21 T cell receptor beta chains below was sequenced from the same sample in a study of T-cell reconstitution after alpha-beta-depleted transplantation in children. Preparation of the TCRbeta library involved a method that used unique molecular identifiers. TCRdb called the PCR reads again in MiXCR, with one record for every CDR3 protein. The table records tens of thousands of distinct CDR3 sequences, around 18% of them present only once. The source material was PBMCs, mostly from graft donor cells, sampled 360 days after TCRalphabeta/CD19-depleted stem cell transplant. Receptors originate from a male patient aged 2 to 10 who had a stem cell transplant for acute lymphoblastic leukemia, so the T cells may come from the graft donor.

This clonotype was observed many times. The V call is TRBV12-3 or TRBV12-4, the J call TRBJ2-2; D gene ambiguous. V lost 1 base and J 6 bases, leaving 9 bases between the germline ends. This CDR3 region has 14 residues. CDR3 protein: CASSLGGRAGELFF. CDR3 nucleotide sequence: TGTGCCAGCAGTTTAGGCGGTAGAGCCGGGGAGCTGTTTTTT.

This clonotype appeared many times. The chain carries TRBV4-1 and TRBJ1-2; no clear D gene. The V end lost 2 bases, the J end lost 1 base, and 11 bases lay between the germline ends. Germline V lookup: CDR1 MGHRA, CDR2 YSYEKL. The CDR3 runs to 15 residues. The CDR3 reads CASSQSATYNYGYTF. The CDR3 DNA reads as TGCGCCAGCAGCCAATCCGCGACTTATAACTATGGCTACACCTTC.

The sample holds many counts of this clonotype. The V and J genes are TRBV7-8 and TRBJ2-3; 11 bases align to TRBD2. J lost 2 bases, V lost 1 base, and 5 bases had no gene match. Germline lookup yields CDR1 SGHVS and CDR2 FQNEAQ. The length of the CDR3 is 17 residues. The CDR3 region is CASSLGTSGRYTDTQYF. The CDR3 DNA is TGTGCCAGCAGCTTAGGTACTAGCGGGAGATACACAGATACGCAGTATTTT. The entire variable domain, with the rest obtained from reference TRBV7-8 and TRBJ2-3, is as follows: GAGVSQSPRYKVAKRGQDVALRCDPISGHVSLFWYQQALGQGPEFLTYFQNEAQLDKSGLPSDRFFAERPEGSVSTLKIQRTQQEDSAVYLCASSLGTSGRYTDTQYFGPGTRLTVL.

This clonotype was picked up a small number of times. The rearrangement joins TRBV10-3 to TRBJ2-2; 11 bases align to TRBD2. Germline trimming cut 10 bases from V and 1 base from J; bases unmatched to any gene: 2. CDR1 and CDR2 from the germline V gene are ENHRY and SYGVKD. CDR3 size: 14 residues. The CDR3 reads CATGTSGNTGELFF. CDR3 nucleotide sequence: TGTGCCACCGGGACTAGCGGGAACACCGGGGAGCTGTTTTTT.

The CDR3 reads CASSLRDRILSGNTIYF. DNA for the CDR3: TGTGCCAGCAGTTTAAGGGACAGAATCCTCTCTGGAAACACCATATATTTT. The V and J genes are TRBV12-3 or TRBV12-4 and TRBJ1-3, with 7 bases that match TRBD1. The length of the CDR3 is 17 residues. With V trimmed by 2 bases and J by 0 bases, 7 bases remained unmatched.

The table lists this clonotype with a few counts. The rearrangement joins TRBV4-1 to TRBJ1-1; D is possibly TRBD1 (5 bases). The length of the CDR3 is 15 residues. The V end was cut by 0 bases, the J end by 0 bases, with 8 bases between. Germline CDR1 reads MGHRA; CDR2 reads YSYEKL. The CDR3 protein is CASSQERGMNTEAFF. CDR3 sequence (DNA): TGCGCCAGCAGCCAAGAAAGGGGCATGAACACTGAAGCTTTCTTT.

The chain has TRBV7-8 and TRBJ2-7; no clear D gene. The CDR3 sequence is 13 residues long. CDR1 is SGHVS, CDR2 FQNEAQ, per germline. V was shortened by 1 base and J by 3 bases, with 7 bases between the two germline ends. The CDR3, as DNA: TGTGCCAGCAGCTTAGACAGCCACTACGAGCAGTACTTC. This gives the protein CASSLDSHYEQYF.

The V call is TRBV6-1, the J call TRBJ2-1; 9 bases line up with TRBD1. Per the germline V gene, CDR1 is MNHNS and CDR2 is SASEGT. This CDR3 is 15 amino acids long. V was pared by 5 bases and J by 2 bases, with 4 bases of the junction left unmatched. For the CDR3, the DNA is TGTGCCAGCAGTACGGACAGGGGAACCTACAATGAGCAGTTCTTC. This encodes CASSTDRGTYNEQFF.

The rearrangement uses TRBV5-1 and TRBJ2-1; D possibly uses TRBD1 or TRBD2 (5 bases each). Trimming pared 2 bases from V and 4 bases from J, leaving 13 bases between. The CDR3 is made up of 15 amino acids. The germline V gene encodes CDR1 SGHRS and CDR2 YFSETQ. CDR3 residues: CASSFGGVSYNEQFF. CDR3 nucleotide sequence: TGCGCCAGCAGCTTTGGGGGAGTCTCTTACAATGAGCAGTTCTTC.

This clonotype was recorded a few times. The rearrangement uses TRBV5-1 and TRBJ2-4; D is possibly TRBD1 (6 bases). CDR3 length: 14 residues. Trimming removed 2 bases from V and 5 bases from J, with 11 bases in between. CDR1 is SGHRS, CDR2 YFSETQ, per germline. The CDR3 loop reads CASSLQGFQNIQYF. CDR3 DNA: TGCGCCAGCAGCTTACAGGGTTTTCAAAACATTCAGTACTTC.

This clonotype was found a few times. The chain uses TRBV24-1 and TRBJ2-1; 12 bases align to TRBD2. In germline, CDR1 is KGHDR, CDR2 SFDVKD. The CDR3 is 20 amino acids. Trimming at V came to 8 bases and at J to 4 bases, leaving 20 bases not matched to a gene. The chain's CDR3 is CATIPRTSGNLGTPYNEQFF. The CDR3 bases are TGTGCCACCATTCCACGGACTAGCGGGAATTTGGGTACCCCTTACAATGAGCAGTTCTTC.

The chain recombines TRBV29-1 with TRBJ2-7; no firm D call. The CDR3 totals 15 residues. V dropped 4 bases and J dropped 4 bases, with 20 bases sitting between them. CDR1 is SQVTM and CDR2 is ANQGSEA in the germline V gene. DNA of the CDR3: TGCAGCGTTGGGGCCCGGGCCTCCAGATGGTACGAGCAGTACTTC. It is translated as CSVGARASRWYEQYF.

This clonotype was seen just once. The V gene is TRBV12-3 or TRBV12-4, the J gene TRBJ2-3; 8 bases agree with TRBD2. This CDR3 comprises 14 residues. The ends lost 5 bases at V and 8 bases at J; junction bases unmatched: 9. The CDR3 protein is CASSRLAGGGTQYF. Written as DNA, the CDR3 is TGTGCCAGCAGTCGACTCGCGGGAGGTGGTACGCAGTATTTT.

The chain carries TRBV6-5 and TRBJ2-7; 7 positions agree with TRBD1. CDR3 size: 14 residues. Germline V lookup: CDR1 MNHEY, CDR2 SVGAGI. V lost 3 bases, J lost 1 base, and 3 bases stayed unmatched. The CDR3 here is CASSYLTGSYEQYF. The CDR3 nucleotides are TGTGCCAGCAGTTATCTGACAGGGTCCTACGAGCAGTACTTC.

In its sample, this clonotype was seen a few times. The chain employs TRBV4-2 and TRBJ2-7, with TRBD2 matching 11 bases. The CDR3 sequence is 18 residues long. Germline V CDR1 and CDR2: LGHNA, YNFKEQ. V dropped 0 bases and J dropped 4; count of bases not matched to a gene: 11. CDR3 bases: TGTGCCAGCAGCCAAGATATCCCCGATAGCGGGAGGGTTTACGAGCAGTACTTC. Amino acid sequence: CASSQDIPDSGRVYEQYF.

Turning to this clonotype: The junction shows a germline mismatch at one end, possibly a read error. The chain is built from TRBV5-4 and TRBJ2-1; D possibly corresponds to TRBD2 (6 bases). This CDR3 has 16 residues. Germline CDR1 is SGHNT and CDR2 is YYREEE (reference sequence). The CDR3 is CASSLAVTSSYIEQFF. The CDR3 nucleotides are TGTGCCAGCAGCTTGGCCGTAACTAGCTCCTACATTGAGCAGTTCTTC.

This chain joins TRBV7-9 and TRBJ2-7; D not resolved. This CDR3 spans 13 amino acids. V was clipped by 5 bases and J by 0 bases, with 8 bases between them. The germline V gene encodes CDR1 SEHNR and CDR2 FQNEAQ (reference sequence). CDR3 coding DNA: TGTGCCAGCAGCCCCTCCAGCTCCTACGAGCAGTACTTC. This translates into CASSPSSSYEQYF.

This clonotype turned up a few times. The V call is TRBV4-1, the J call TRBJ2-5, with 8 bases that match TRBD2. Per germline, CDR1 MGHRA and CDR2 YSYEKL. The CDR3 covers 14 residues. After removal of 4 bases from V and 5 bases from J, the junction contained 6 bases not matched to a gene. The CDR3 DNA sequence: TGCGCCAGCAGCCGAATAGCGGGATGGGAGACCCAGTACTTC. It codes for CASSRIAGWETQYF.

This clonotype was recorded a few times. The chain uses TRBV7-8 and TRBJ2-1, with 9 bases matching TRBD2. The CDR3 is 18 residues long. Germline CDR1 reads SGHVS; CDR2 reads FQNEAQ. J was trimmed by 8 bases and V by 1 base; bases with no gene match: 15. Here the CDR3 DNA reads TGTGCCAGCAGCTTAGGCCTCGGGGGCGGGAGGGCCCTCGATGAGCAGTTCTTC. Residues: CASSLGLGGGRALDEQFF.

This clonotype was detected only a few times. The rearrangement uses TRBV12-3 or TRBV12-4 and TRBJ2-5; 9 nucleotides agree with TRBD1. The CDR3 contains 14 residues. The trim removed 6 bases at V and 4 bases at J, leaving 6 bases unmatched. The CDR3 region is CASSLRTGAETQYF. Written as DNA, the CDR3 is TGTGCCAGCAGCTTACGGACAGGGGCAGAGACCCAGTACTTC.

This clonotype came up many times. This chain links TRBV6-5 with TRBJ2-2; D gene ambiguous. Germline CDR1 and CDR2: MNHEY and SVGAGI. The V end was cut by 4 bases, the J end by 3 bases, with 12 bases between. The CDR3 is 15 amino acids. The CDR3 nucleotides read TGTGCCAGCAGTTCCCCCGGGCCGTACACCGGGGAGCTGTTTTTT. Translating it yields CASSSPGPYTGELFF.